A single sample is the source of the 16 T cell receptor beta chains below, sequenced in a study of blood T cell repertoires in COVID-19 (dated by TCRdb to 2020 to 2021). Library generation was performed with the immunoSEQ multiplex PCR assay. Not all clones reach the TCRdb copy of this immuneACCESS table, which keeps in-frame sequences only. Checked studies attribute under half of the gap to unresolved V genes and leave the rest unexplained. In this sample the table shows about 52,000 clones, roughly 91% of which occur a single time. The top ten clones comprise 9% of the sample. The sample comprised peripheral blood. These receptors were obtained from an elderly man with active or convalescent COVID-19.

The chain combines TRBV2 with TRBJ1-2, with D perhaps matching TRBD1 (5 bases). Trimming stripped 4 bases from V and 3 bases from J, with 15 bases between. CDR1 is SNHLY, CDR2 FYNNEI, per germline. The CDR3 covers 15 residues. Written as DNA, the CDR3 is TGTGCCAGCAGTGGGACGACAGACTTAGACTATGGCTACACCTTC. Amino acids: CASSGTTDLDYGYTF.

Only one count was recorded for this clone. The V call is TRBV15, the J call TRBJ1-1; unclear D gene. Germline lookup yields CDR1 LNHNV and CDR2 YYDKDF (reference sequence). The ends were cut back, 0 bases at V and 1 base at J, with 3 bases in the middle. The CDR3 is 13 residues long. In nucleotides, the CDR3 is TGTGCCACCAGCAGAGACAGGAACACTGAAGCTTTCTTT. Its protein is CATSRDRNTEAFF.

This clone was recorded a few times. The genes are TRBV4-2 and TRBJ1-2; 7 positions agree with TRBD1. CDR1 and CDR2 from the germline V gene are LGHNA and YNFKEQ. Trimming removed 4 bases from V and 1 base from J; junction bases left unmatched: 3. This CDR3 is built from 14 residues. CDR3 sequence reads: CASSPTGNNYGYTF. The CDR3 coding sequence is TGTGCCAGCAGCCCGACAGGGAATAACTATGGCTACACCTTC.

CDR3 bases: TGCAGCGTCGGCAGGGCCTACGAGCAGTACTTC. Its protein product is CSVGRAYEQYF. The chain recombines TRBV29-1 with TRBJ2-7; tentatively, D is TRBD1 (5 bases). Trimming shortened V by 6 bases and J by 2 bases, and 8 bases separated the two germline ends. The germline gives CDR1 SQVTM, CDR2 ANQGSEA. CDR3 length equals 11 residues.

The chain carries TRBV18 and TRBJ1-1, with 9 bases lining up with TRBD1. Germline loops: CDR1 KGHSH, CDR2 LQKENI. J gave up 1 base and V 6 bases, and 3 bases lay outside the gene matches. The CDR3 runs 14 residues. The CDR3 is CASSPDRGNTEAFF. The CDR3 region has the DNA TGTGCCAGCTCGCCGGACAGGGGGAACACTGAAGCTTTCTTT. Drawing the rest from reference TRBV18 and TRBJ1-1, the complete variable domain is NAGVMQNPRHLVRRRGQEARLRCSPMKGHSHVYWYRQLPEEGLKFMVYLQKENIIDESGMPKERFSAEFPKEGPSILRIQQVVRGDSAAYFCASSPDRGNTEAFFGQGTRLTVV.

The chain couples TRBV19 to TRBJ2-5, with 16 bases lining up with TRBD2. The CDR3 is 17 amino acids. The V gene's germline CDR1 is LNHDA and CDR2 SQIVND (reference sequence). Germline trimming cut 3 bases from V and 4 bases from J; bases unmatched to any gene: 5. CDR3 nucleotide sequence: TGTGCCAGTAGTATTGGGACTAGCGGGAGGGCCGCAGAGACCCAGTACTTC. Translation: CASSIGTSGRAAETQYF.

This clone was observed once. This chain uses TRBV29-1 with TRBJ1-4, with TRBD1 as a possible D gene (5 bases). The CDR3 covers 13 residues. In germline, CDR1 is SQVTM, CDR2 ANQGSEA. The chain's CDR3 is CSAALGVWEKLFF. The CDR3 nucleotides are TGCAGTGCCGCGCTAGGGGTTTGGGAAAAACTGTTTTTT. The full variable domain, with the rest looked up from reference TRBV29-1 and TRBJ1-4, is SAVISQKPSRDICQRGTSLTIQCQVDSQVTMMFWYRQQPGQSLTLIATANQGSEATYESGFVIDKFPISRPNLTFSTLTVSNMSPEDSSIYLCSAALGVWEKLFFGSGTQLSVL.

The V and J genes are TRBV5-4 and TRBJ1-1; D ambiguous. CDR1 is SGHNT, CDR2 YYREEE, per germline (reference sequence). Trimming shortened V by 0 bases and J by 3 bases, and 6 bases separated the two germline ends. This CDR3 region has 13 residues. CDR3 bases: TGTGCCAGCAGCTTGGACACCCACACTGAAGCTTTCTTT. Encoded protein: CASSLDTHTEAFF.

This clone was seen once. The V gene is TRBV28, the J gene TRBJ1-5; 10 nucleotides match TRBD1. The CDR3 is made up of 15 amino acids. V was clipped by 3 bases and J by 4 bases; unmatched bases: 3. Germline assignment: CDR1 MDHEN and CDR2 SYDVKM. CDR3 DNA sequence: TGTGCCAGCAGTTTGGGACAGGGGTATAATCAGCCCCAGCATTTT. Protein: CASSLGQGYNQPQHF.

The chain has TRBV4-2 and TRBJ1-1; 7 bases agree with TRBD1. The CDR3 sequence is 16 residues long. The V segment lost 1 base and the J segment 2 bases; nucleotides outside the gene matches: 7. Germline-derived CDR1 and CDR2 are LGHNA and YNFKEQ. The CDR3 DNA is TGTGCCAGCAGCCAAGGACAGGGACTGACAAACACTGAAGCTTTCTTT. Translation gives CASSQGQGLTNTEAFF.

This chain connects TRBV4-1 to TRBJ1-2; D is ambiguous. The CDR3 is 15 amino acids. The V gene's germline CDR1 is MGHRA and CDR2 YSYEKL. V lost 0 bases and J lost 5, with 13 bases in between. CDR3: CASSQDREGGYGYTF. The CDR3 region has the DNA TGCGCCAGCAGCCAAGATCGGGAGGGAGGGTATGGCTACACCTTC.

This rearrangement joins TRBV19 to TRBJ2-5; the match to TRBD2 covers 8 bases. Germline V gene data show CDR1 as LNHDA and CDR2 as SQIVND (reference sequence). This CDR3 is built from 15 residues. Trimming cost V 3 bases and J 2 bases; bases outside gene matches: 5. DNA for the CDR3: TGTGCCAGTAGTATCACAGCGGGGGAACAAGAGACCCAGTACTTC. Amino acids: CASSITAGEQETQYF. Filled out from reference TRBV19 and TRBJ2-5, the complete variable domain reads DGGITQSPKYLFRKEGQNVTLSCEQNLNHDAMYWYRQDPGQGLRLIYYSQIVNDFQKGDIAEGYSVSREKKESFPLTVTSAQKNPTAFYLCASSITAGEQETQYFGPGTRLLVL.

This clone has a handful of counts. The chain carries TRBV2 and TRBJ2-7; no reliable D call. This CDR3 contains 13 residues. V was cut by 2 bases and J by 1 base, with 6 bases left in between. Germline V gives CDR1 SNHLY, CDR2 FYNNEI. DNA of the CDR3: TGTGCCAGCAGTGAACCCTTTTCCTACGAGCAGTACTTC. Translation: CASSEPFSYEQYF.

The CDR3: CASRGEAWAEAFF. DNA of the CDR3: TGTGCCAGCCGCGGGGAGGCCTGGGCTGAAGCTTTCTTT. V usage is TRBV6-5 and J usage is TRBJ1-1; D unclear. V was cut by 8 bases and J by 6 bases, with 16 bases left in between. The CDR3 is 13 residues long. The V gene's germline CDR1 is MNHEY and CDR2 SVGAGI.

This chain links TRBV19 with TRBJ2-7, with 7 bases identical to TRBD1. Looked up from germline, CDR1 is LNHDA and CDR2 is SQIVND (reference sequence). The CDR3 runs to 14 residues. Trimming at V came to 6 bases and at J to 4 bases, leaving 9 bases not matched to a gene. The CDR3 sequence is CASSIQGGWYEQYF. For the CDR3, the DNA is TGTGCCAGTAGCATACAAGGGGGCTGGTACGAGCAGTACTTC.

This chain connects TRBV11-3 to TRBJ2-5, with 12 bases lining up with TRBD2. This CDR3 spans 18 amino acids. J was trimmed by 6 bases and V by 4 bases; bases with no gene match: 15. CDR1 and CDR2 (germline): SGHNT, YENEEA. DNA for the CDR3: TGTGCCAGCAGCTCCTCCTCGGTGACTAGCGGGAGAGGAAAGACCCAGTACTTC. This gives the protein CASSSSSVTSGRGKTQYF.